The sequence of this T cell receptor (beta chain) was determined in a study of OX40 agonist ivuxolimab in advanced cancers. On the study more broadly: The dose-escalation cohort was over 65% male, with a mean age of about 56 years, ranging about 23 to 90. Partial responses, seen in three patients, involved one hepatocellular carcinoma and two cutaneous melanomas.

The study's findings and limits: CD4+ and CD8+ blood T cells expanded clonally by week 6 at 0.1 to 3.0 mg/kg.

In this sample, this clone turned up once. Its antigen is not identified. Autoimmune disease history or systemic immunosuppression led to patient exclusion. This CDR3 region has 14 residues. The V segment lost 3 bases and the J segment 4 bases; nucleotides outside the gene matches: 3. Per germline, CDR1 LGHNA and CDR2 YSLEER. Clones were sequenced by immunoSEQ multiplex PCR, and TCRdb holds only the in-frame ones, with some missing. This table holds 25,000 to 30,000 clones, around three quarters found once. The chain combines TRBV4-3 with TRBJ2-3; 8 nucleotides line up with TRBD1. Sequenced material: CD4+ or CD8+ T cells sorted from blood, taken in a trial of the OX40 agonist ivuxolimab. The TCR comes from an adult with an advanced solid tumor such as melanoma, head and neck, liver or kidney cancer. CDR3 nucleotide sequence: TGCGCCAGCAGCCAGGGGGACAGGCCAGATACGCAGTATTTT. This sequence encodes CASSQGDRPDTQYF.